These 30 T cell receptor beta chains share one sample of origin, sequenced in a study of blood T cell repertoires in COVID-19. Data came from immunoSEQ multiplex PCR; TCRdb stores just in-frame clones and leaves some out. The sample lists approximately 200,000 clones, roughly nine tenths occurring once. Sequences were obtained from peripheral blood. Receptors were obtained from a woman in her forties or fifties with acute or convalescent COVID-19.

V is TRBV5-6 and J is TRBJ2-5; 10 nucleotides line up with TRBD2. This CDR3 has 16 residues. Germline V lookup: CDR1 SGHDT, CDR2 YYEEEE. With V trimmed by 3 bases and J by 5 bases, 10 bases remained unmatched. CDR3: CASSSFPGAGGETQYF. DNA for the CDR3: TGTGCCAGCAGCTCCTTCCCCGGAGCGGGAGGGGAGACCCAGTACTTC.

The genes are TRBV2 and TRBJ1-1; D possibly corresponds to TRBD1 (6 bases). Germline V gene lookup returns CDR1 SNHLY and CDR2 FYNNEI. This CDR3 is built from 15 residues. The V end was cut by 6 bases, the J end by 1 base, with 15 bases between. The DNA for the CDR3 is TGTGCCAGCAGGGGACACCAGGTCGGGAACACTGAAGCTTTCTTT. It is translated as CASRGHQVGNTEAFF.

This chain uses TRBV10-3 with TRBJ1-4; the D is unclear. The germline V gene has CDR1 ENHRY and CDR2 SYGVKD. Trimming shortened V by 3 bases and J by 3 bases, and 17 bases separated the two germline ends. CDR3 length equals 17 residues. The CDR3 DNA reads TGTGCCATCAGTGACTCGAATCGTGGCGGGCCTAATGAAAAACTGTTTTTT. Protein: CAISDSNRGGPNEKLFF.

The rearrangement links TRBV27 to TRBJ2-4; 7 bases are a match to TRBD1. V gave up 4 bases and J gave up 7 bases; unmatched junction bases: 13. Germline V gives CDR1 MNHEY, CDR2 SMNVEV (reference sequence). The CDR3 is 16 residues long. CDR3 loop: CASSWTGASLNNIQYF. CDR3 sequence (DNA): TGTGCCAGCAGTTGGACAGGAGCTAGTTTAAATAACATTCAGTACTTC.

The chain employs TRBV7-2 and TRBJ1-4, with 9 positions matching TRBD1. V lost 5 bases to trimming and J lost 7 bases; unmatched junction nucleotides: 8. The germline gives CDR1 SGHTA, CDR2 FQGNSA. This CDR3 is built from 15 residues. The CDR3 reads CASSPGTGLIEKLFF. The CDR3, as DNA: TGTGCCAGCAGCCCGGGGACAGGGTTAATTGAAAAACTGTTTTTT. Full variable domain (outside the CDR3, taken from reference TRBV7-2 and TRBJ1-4): GAGVSQSPSNKVTEKGKDVELRCDPISGHTALYWYRQSLGQGLEFLIYFQGNSAPDKSGLPSDRFSAERTGGSVSTLTIQRTQQEDSAVYLCASSPGTGLIEKLFFGSGTQLSVL.

The V and J genes are TRBV7-2 and TRBJ2-4; possibly TRBD2 for D (6 bases). This CDR3 is built from 15 residues. CDR1 and CDR2 from the germline V gene are SGHTA and FQGNSA. Trimming left V 1 base short and J 11 bases short, with 18 bases between. The CDR3, as DNA: TGTGCCAGCAGCTTAGATGGAGGGACTCCCGCGGTTCAGTACTTC. It specifies CASSLDGGTPAVQYF.

The chain carries TRBV7-2 and TRBJ2-5; TRBD2 matches at 9 bases. This CDR3 has 17 residues. The germline V gene has CDR1 SGHTA and CDR2 FQGNSA. V lost 1 base to trimming and J lost 5 bases; unmatched junction nucleotides: 11. CDR3 sequence (DNA): TGTGCCAGCAGCTTAGAGGGCGGGGGGGCCCGATACGAGACCCAGTACTTC. It encodes CASSLEGGGARYETQYF.

The chain combines TRBV6-6 with TRBJ1-2; tentatively, D is TRBD1 (6 bases). The CDR3 covers 13 residues. The germline V gene encodes CDR1 MNHNY and CDR2 SVGAGI (reference sequence). V was shortened by 7 bases and J by 8 bases, with 17 bases between the two germline ends. DNA of the CDR3: TGTGCCAGCACCTGGGACACCCTTGGAGGCTACACCTTC. It translates to CASTWDTLGGYTF.

This sequence joins TRBV6-2 or TRBV6-3 and TRBJ1-4, with TRBD1 as a possible D gene (5 bases). Germline V gene sequence: CDR1 MNHEY, CDR2 SVGEGT. This CDR3 region has 18 residues. Trimming removed 2 bases at V and 0 bases at J, with 16 bases between. The CDR3 DNA sequence: TGTGCCAGCAGTTACGGGGCAGTACTCCATGCAACTAATGAAAAACTGTTTTTT. Protein: CASSYGAVLHATNEKLFF.

This chain connects TRBV25-1 to TRBJ1-2; D unresolved. Germline lookup yields CDR1 MGHDK and CDR2 SYGVNS. V lost 0 bases and J 7 bases, leaving 15 bases between the germline ends. The CDR3 is 15 residues long. The CDR3 loop reads CASSEYISRDSGYTF. Here the CDR3 DNA reads TGTGCCAGCAGTGAATATATTAGCCGAGACTCTGGCTACACCTTC.

The chain joins TRBV5-1 to TRBJ2-7; D perhaps matches TRBD1 (5 bases). Germline CDR1 and CDR2: SGHRS and YFSETQ. Deletions cut 2 bases from V and 2 bases from J, with 11 bases between. The CDR3 has 14 residues. The CDR3 loop is CASSFLTDTYEQYF. The CDR3 coding sequence is TGCGCCAGCAGCTTCCTGACAGATACCTACGAGCAGTACTTC. Looking up the rest from reference TRBV5-1 and TRBJ2-7 gives the full variable domain: KAGVTQTPRYLIKTRGQQVTLSCSPISGHRSVSWYQQTPGQGLQFLFEYFSETQRNKGNFPGRFSGRQFSNSRSEMNVSTLELGDSALYLCASSFLTDTYEQYFGPGTRLTVT.

This clone has only a few counts. This chain connects TRBV4-1 to TRBJ2-3; 8 bases are a match to TRBD2. CDR1 is MGHRA, CDR2 YSYEKL, per germline. The CDR3 is 16 residues long. The V segment lost 6 bases and the J segment 4 bases; nucleotides outside the gene matches: 12. CDR3: CASRPTIAGNADTQYF. CDR3 nucleotide sequence: TGCGCCAGCAGACCTACTATAGCGGGAAACGCAGATACGCAGTATTTT.

The chain joins TRBV21-1 to TRBJ1-4; the table's TRBD1 call for D was not verified on the DNA. TRBV21-1 is marked as a pseudogene. The CDR3 is 16 amino acids. DNA for the CDR3: TGTGCCAGCAGCCCCAGGGGGATGGCAACTAATGAAAAACTGTTTTTT. It codes for CASSPRGMATNEKLFF.

The J gene is TRBJ2-2, the V gene TRBV29-1; 12 nucleotides agree with TRBD1. The CDR3 is 14 residues long. The ends lost 6 bases at V and 4 bases at J; junction bases unmatched: 3. Germline V gives CDR1 SQVTM, CDR2 ANQGSEA. The CDR3 loop reads CSVGQGAFTGELFF. The CDR3 coding sequence is TGCAGCGTGGGACAGGGGGCGTTCACCGGGGAGCTGTTTTTT.

This clone showed up just a few times. This rearrangement joins TRBV6-5 to TRBJ1-2; the D is unclear. The CDR3 consists of 14 residues. V was cut by 0 bases and J by 4 bases, with 9 bases left in between. The V gene's germline CDR1 is MNHEY and CDR2 SVGAGI. The DNA for the CDR3 is TGTGCCAGCAGTTACTCGCCCCAGATCTATGGCTACACCTTC. Translation: CASSYSPQIYGYTF.

In DNA, the CDR3 is TGTGCCTGGGACAGCGGTTTCTATGGCTACACCTTC. Translation: CAWDSGFYGYTF. The chain employs TRBV30 and TRBJ1-2; tentatively, D is TRBD1 (5 bases). The V and J ends lost 5 bases and 4 bases respectively, with 11 bases between them. The CDR3 is made up of 12 amino acids. Germline V lookup: CDR1 GTSNPN, CDR2 SVGIG (reference sequence).

The chain is built from TRBV6-5 and TRBJ1-1, with a weak D call TRBD1 (5 bases). Germline V gene sequence: CDR1 MNHEY, CDR2 SVGAGI. Trimming left V 4 bases short and J 5 bases short, with 17 bases between. The CDR3 totals 15 residues. This CDR3 reads CASSSPGRGGTEAFF. For the CDR3, the DNA is TGTGCCAGCAGTTCCCCGGGGAGGGGAGGGACTGAAGCTTTCTTT.

The chain employs TRBV2 and TRBJ2-1; perhaps TRBD2 as D (6 bases). V dropped 4 bases and J dropped 15 bases, with 13 bases sitting between them. CDR1 and CDR2 from the germline V gene are SNHLY and FYNNEI. The CDR3 length is 11 residues. The CDR3 loop is CASSGRGVGFF. The CDR3 DNA reads as TGTGCCAGCAGTGGGCGGGGCGTAGGGTTCTTC.

This clone was seen once. The CDR3 region is CAIKAGVNTEAFF. Here the CDR3 DNA reads TGTGCCATCAAGGCCGGGGTGAACACTGAAGCTTTCTTT. This chain connects TRBV10-3 to TRBJ1-1; D is undetermined. Between the trimmed V and J ends, which lost 7 bases and 0 bases, there was a span of 9 bases. CDR3 size: 13 residues. CDR1 ENHRY and CDR2 SYGVKD come from the germline V gene.

In this sample, this clone turned up once. The J gene is TRBJ1-1, the V gene TRBV18, with D maybe TRBD1 (5 bases). Germline assignment: CDR1 KGHSH and CDR2 LQKENI. This CDR3 region has 15 residues. Trimming pared 0 bases from V and 5 bases from J, leaving 13 bases between. CDR3 coding DNA: TGTGCCAGCTCACCACCCAGGGCAAGGCGGACTGAAGCTTTCTTT. Amino acids: CASSPPRARRTEAFF.

This chain links TRBV5-5 with TRBJ2-5, with no clear D. Looked up from germline, CDR1 is SGHKS and CDR2 is YYEKEE (reference sequence). V was clipped by 0 bases and J by 5 bases, with 5 bases between them. The CDR3 loop spans 12 amino acids. CDR3 amino acids: CASSLDLETQYF. The CDR3 coding sequence is TGTGCCAGCAGCTTGGATCTGGAGACCCAGTACTTC. Combining the CDR3 with reference TRBV5-5 and TRBJ2-5 gives the whole variable domain DAGVTQSPTHLIKTRGQQVTLRCSPISGHKSVSWYQQVLGQGPQFIFQYYEKEERGRGNFPDRFSARQFPNYSSELNVNALLLGDSALYLCASSLDLETQYFGPGTRLLVL.

This chain connects TRBV9 to TRBJ2-7; D perhaps matches TRBD2 (5 bases). Germline V gives CDR1 SGDLS, CDR2 YYNGEE. The CDR3 runs to 15 residues. V was clipped by 0 bases and J by 3 bases, with 13 bases between them. CDR3 coding DNA: TGTGCCAGCAGCGTAGGACGGGGAACCAACTACGAGCAGTACTTC. This codes for CASSVGRGTNYEQYF.

This clone came up a few times. The gene calls are TRBV6-2 or TRBV6-3 and TRBJ2-7; 12 positions match TRBD2. CDR1 is MNHEY, CDR2 SVGEGT, per germline. This CDR3 contains 16 residues. J was trimmed by 2 bases and V by 4 bases; bases with no gene match: 6. CDR3 sequence: CASSSGLAGPAYEQYF. CDR3 in DNA: TGTGCCAGCAGTTCGGGACTAGCGGGTCCGGCCTACGAGCAGTACTTC.

The rearrangement uses TRBV4-2 and TRBJ1-5; perhaps TRBD1 as D (6 bases). This CDR3 spans 15 amino acids. The V and J ends lost 0 bases and 5 bases respectively, with 11 bases between them. Germline CDR1 is LGHNA and CDR2 is YNFKEQ. The CDR3 sequence: CASSQDRQGYQPQHF. The CDR3, as DNA: TGTGCCAGCAGCCAAGATCGTCAGGGGTATCAGCCCCAGCATTTT.

V gene TRBV11-3 combines with J gene TRBJ1-2; no clear D. This CDR3 contains 12 residues. V gave up 5 bases and J gave up 4 bases, with 8 bases separating them. Germline CDR1 SGHNT, CDR2 YENEEA. DNA for the CDR3: TGTGCCAGCAGCGACAACCGCTATGGCTACACCTTC. Translating it yields CASSDNRYGYTF.

The chain uses TRBV19 and TRBJ1-2; D is possibly TRBD1 (6 bases). Germline CDR1 reads LNHDA; CDR2 reads SQIVND (reference sequence). V was clipped by 1 base and J by 0 bases, with 21 bases between them. The CDR3 totals 19 residues. The CDR3 sequence is CASSIGTVSGIPSNYGYTF. CDR3 coding DNA: TGTGCCAGTAGTATAGGGACAGTTTCAGGAATACCATCTAACTATGGCTACACCTTC.

The chain employs TRBV14 and TRBJ2-3, with D unresolved. The CDR3 runs to 11 residues. Germline loops: CDR1 SGHDN, CDR2 FVKESK. Trimming stripped 6 bases from V and 6 bases from J, with 7 bases between. Here the CDR3 reads CASSKLDTQYF. DNA of the CDR3: TGTGCCAGCAGTAAACTCGATACGCAGTATTTT.

This chain links TRBV11-3 with TRBJ2-5; D is undetermined. The germline gives CDR1 SGHNT, CDR2 YENEEA. There are 14 residues in the CDR3. V gave up 0 bases and J gave up 5 bases, with 10 bases separating them. In nucleotides, the CDR3 is TGTGCCAGCAGCTTAGATACGGGTTTGGAGACCCAGTACTTC. Translated: CASSLDTGLETQYF.

The chain carries TRBV6-6 and TRBJ1-5; unclear D gene. Between the trimmed V and J ends, which lost 4 bases and 0 bases, there was a span of 7 bases. Germline CDR1 and CDR2: MNHNY and SVGAGI (reference sequence). CDR3 length: 14 residues. The CDR3 nucleotides read TGTGCCAGCAGTTCGCGAGATAGCAATCAGCCCCAGCATTTT. Residues: CASSSRDSNQPQHF.

The chain joins TRBV11-2 to TRBJ2-1; TRBD2 matches at 14 bases. CDR3 size: 19 residues. The germline V gene has CDR1 SGHAT and CDR2 FQNNGV. Unmatched junction bases numbered 19, after V lost 5 bases and J lost 10 bases. The chain's CDR3 is CASSQGTSGSVGPLEEQFF. In DNA form, the CDR3 reads TGTGCCAGCAGCCAAGGGACTAGCGGGAGCGTAGGACCCTTGGAAGAGCAGTTCTTC. The whole variable domain, remainder taken from reference TRBV11-2 and TRBJ2-1, is EAGVAQSPRYKIIEKRQSVAFWCNPISGHATLYWYQQILGQGPKLLIQFQNNGVVDDSQLPKDRFSAERLKGVDSTLKIQPAKLEDSAVYLCASSQGTSGSVGPLEEQFFGPGTRLTVL.